The T cell receptor beta chain under discussion was sequenced for a study of T-cell reconstitution after alpha-beta-depleted transplantation in children. Study outcomes and limitations: T-cell counts and diversity at one year post-transplant came mainly from newly produced T cells. There were some patients whose high TCRbeta diversity at day 60 came from surviving recipient T cells and thymic progenitors. At around two months after transplant, the alpha-beta T cells were reportedly derived from several hundred expanded clones that came from non-depleted graft cells.

In this sample, this clonotype turned up many times. The antigen is not known. The CDR3 is 13 residues long. V lost 6 bases and J lost 4; bases outside the gene matches: 4. Looked up from germline, CDR1 is SQVTM and CDR2 is ANQGSEA. Researchers prepared the TCRbeta library using unique molecular identifiers, the study reports. TCRdb reprocessed the PCR reads with MiXCR, giving one entry per CDR3 protein. The sample has under 70,000 distinct CDR3 sequences; about a tenth are singletons. This sample comprised PBMCs, obtained before TCRalphabeta/CD19-depleted stem cell transplant. This TCR came from a boy aged 10-17 years with acute myeloid leukemia, due to receive a stem cell transplant. The chain joins TRBV29-1 to TRBJ2-7; 12 positions agree with TRBD2. The CDR3: CSVGTSGRYEQYF. The CDR3 DNA reads TGCAGCGTCGGAACTAGCGGGAGGTACGAGCAGTACTTC.